This T cell receptor (beta chain) was sequenced in a study of blood T cell repertoires in COVID-19. As for the study in general: Both acute and convalescent COVID-19 samples were obtained from the United States, Italy and Spain.

Methods used by the authors: Amplifying reference gene primers gave estimates of nucleated cell counts. Sequencing was performed with immunoSEQ multiplex PCR; in TCRdb, only in-frame clones are kept and a portion is missing. V, J and clone size reflect that table, while D and trimming were determined from the DNA. This sample carries 250,000 to 350,000 clones, approximately 88% of them seen once, and the ten largest clones take more than 1.1%. Those enrolled in Seattle joined during active infection and were followed longitudinally afterward. Between the trimmed V and J ends, which lost 1 base and 6 bases, there was a span of 18 bases. This CDR3 has 16 residues. CDR1 and CDR2 (germline): SGHAT, FQNNGV.

Sequencing was carried out using peripheral blood. The V gene is TRBV11-2, the J gene TRBJ1-2; D is unclear. This clonotype was sampled from a human donor with COVID-19, enrolled during active disease. The donor label of this sample is uncertain. This CDR3 is CASSLGGIPSSDGYTF. The CDR3 DNA sequence: TGTGCCAGCAGCTTAGGAGGGATCCCCTCGAGTGATGGCTACACCTTC.